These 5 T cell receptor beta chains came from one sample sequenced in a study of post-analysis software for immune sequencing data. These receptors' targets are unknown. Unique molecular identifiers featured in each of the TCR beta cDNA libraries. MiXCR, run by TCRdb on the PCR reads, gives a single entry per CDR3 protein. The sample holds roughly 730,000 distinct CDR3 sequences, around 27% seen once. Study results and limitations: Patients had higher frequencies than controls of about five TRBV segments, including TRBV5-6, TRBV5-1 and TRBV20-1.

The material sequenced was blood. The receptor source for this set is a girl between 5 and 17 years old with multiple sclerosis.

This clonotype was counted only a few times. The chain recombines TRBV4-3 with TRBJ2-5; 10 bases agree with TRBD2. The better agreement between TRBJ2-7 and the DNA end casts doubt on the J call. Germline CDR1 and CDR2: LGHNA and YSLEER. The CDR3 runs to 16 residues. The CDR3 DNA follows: TGCGCCAGCGGAAGGGTATTAGCGGGAGGTAGGGACGAGCAGTACTTC. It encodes CASGRVLAGGRDEQYF.

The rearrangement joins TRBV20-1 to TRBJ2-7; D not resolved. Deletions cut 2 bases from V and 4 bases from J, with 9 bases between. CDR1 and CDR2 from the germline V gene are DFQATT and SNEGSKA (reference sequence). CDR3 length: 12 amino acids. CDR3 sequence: CSARFIMYEQYF. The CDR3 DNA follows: TGCAGTGCTAGATTCATTATGTACGAGCAGTACTTC.

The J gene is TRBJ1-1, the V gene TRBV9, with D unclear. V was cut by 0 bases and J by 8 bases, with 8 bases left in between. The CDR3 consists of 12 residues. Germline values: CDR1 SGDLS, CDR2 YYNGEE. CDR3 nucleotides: TGTGCCAGCAGCGTAGGGGCAGGAGAAGCTTTCTTT. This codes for CASSVGAGEAFF.

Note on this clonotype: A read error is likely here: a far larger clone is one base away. The DNA of the CDR3 is TGCGCCAGCAGGAGCCCTGGGGCCAACGTCCTGACTTTC. Amino acids: CASRSPGANVLTF. The V gene is TRBV10-2, the J gene TRBJ2-6; unclear D gene. Germline V gives CDR1 WSHSY, CDR2 SAAADI. This CDR3 spans 13 amino acids. V was clipped by 6 bases and J by 2 bases, with 5 bases between them.

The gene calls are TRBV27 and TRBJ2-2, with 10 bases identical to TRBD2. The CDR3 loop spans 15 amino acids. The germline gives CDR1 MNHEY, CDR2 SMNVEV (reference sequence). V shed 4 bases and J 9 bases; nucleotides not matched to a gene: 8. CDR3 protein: CASSSLLAGARELFF. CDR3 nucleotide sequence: TGTGCCAGCAGTTCCCTCCTAGCGGGAGCGCGGGAGCTGTTTTTT.